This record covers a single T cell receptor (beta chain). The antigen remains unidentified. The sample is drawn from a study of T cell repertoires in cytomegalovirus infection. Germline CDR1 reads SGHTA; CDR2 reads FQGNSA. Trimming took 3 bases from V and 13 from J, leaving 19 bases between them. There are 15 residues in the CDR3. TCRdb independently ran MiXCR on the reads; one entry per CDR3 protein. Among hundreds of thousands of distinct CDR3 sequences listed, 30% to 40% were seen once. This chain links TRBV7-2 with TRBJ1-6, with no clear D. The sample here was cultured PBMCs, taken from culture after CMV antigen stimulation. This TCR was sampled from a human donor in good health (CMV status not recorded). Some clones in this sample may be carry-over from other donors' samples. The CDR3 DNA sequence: TGTGCCAGCAGCTTGGGGTCGGATCTGTTTAGGCCCCTCCACTTT. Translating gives CASSLGSDLFRPLHF.